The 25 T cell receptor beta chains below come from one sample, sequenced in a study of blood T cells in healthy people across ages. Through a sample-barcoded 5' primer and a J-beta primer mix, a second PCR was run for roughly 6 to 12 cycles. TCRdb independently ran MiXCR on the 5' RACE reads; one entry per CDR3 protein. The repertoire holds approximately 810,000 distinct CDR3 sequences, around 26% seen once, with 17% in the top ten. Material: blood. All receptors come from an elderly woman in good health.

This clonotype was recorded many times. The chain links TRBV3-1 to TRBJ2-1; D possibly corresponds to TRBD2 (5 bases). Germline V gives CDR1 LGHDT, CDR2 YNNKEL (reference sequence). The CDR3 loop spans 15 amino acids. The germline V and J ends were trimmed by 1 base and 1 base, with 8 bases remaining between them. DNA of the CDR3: TGTGCCAGCAGCCAAGGGGAGTTTTCCTACAATGAGCAGTTCTTC. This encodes CASSQGEFSYNEQFF.

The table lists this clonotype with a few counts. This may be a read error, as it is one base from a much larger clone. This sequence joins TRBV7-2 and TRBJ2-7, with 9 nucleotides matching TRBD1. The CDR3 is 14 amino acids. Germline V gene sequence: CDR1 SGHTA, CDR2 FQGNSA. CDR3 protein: CACSLRTGEYEQYF. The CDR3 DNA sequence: TGTGCCTGCAGCCTACGGACAGGGGAGTACGAGCAGTACTTC.

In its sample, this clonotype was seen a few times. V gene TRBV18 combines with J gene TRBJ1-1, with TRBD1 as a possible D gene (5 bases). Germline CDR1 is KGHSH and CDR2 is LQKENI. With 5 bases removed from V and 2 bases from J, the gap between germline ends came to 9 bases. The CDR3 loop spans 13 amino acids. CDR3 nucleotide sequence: TGTGCCAGCTCAACTCAGGGTAACACTGAAGCTTTCTTT. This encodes CASSTQGNTEAFF.

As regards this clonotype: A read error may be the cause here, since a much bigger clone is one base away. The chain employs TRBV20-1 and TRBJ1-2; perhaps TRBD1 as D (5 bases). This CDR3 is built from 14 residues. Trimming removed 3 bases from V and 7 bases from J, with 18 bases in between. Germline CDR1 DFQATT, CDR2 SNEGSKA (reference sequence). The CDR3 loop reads CSASGGTSMGGYTF. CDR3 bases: TGCAGTGCTAGTGGGGGGACCTCAATGGGTGGCTACACCTTC.

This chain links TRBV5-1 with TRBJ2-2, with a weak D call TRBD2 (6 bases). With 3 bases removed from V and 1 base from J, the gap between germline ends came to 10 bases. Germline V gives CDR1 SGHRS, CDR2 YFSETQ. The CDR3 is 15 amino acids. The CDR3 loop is CASSSRRGNTGELFF. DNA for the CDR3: TGCGCCAGCAGCTCCAGGCGGGGGAACACCGGGGAGCTGTTTTTT.

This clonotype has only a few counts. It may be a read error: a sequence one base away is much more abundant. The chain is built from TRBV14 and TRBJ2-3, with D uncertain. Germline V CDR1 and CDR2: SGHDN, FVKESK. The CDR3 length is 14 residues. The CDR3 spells CACSVGPPTDTQYF. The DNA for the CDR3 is TGTGCCTGCAGCGTCGGTCCACCCACAGATACGCAGTATTTT. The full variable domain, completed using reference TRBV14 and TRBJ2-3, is EAGVTQFPSHSVIEKGQTVTLRCDPISGHDNLYWYRRVMGKEIKFLLHFVKESKQDESGMPNNRFLAERTGGTYSTLKVQPAELEDSGVYFCACSVGPPTDTQYFGPGTRLTVL.

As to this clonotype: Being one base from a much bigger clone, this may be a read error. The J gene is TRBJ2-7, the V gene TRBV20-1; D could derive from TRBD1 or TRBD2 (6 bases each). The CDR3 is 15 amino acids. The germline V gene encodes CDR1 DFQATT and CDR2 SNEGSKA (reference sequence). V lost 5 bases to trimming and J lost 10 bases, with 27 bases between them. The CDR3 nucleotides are TGCAGTGCTTCGGGACAAACGGGGGTGAGTCGGATTCAGTACTTC. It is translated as CSASGQTGVSRIQYF.

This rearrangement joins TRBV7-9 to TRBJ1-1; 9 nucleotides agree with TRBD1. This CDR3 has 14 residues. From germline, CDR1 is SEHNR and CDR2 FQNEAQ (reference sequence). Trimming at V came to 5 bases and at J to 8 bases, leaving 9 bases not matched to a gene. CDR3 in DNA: TGTGCCAGCAGCCAGCATACAGGGGGCGAAGAAGCTTTCTTT. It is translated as CASSQHTGGEEAFF.

The CDR3 reads CASSQDHIVYNEQFF. The CDR3 DNA sequence: TGTGCCAGCAGCCAAGATCACATCGTCTACAATGAGCAGTTCTTC. The chain employs TRBV3-1 and TRBJ2-1; no clear D. The CDR3 has 15 amino acids. CDR1 is LGHDT and CDR2 is YNNKEL in the germline V gene (reference sequence). The V gene lost 0 bases and the J gene lost 3 bases, with 9 bases spanning the gap.

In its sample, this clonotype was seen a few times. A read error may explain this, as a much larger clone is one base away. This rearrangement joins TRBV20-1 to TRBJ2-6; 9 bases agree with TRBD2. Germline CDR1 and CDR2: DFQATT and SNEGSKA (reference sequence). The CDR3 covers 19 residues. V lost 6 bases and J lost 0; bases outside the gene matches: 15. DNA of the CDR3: TGCAGTGCCACAGGCGGGCTTAGCGGGAGAAGCTCTGGGGCCAACGTCCTGACTTTC. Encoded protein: CSATGGLSGRSSGANVLTF.

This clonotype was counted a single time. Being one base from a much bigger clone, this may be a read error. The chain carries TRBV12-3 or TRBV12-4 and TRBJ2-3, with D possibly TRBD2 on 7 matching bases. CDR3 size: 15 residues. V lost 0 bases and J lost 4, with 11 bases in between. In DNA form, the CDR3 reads TGTGCCAGCAGTTTAGCGGGGGGGCACGCAGATACGCAGTATTTT. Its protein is CASSLAGGHADTQYF.

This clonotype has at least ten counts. The CDR3 nucleotides read TGTGCCAGCAGCGTCGACAGGGGGCTCGAGACCCAGTACTTC. This encodes CASSVDRGLETQYF. The genes are TRBV11-2 and TRBJ2-5; 10 bases agree with TRBD1. The CDR3 contains 14 residues. The V gene end was trimmed by 5 bases and the J gene end by 5 bases; junction bases not matched to a gene: 5. The germline V gene encodes CDR1 SGHAT and CDR2 FQNNGV.

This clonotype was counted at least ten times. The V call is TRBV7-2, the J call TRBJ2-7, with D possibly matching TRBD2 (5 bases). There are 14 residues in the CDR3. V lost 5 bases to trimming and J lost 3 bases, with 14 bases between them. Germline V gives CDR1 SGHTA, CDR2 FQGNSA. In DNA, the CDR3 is TGTGCCAGCAGCCCTCGTCCGGGGATCTACGAGCAGTACTTC. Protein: CASSPRPGIYEQYF.

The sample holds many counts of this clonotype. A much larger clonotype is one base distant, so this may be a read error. The CDR3 loop is CASSLVTGGYNEQYF. In DNA form, the CDR3 reads TGTGCCAGCAGCTTAGTCACAGGGGGCTACAATGAGCAGTACTTC. The chain recombines TRBV11-3 with TRBJ2-1, with TRBD1 identical over 9 bases. Near its end, the DNA agrees better with TRBJ2-7, so the J call may be wrong. Germline lookup yields CDR1 SGHNT and CDR2 YENEEA. The CDR3 is made up of 15 amino acids.

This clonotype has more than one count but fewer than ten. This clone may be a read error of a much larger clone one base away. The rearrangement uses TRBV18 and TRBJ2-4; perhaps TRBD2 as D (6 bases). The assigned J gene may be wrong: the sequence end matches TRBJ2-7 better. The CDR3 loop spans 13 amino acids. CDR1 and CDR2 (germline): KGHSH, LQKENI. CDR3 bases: TGTGCCGGCTCACCGGGACTCCGTGTCGAGCAGTACTTC. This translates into CAGSPGLRVEQYF.

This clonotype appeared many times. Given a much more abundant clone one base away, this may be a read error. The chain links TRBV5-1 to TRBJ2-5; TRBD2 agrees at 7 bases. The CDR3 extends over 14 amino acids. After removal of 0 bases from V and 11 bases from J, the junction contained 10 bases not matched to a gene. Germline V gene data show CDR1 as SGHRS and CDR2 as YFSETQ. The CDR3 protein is CASSLGGRAYQQYF. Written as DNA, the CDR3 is TGCGCCAGCAGCTTGGGAGGGAGGGCATACCAGCAGTACTTC.

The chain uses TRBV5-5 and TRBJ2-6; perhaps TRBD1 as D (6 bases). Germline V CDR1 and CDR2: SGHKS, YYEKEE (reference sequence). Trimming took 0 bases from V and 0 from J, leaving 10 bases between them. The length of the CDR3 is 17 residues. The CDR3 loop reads CASSLGTGNSGANVLTF. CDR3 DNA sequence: TGTGCCAGCAGCTTGGGAACAGGGAACTCTGGGGCCAACGTCCTGACTTTC.

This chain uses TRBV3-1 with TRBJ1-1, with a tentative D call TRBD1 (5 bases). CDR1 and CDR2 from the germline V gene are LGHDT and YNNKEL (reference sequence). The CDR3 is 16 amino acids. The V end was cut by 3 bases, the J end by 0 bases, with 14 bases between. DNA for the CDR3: TGTGCCAGCAGCCAGATAGGGGCCAGGGTGAACACTGAAGCTTTCTTT. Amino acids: CASSQIGARVNTEAFF.

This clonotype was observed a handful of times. CDR3 sequence (DNA): TGTGCCAGCAAGACGTCCTTACCGGGACATATGAACACTGAAGCTTTCTTT. Translated, it gives CASKTSLPGHMNTEAFF. The V and J genes are TRBV6-2 or TRBV6-3 and TRBJ1-1; a possible D gene is TRBD1 (6 bases). Germline CDR1 MNHEY, CDR2 SVGEGT. The CDR3 runs to 17 residues. V lost 7 bases, J lost 0 bases, and 21 bases lay in between.

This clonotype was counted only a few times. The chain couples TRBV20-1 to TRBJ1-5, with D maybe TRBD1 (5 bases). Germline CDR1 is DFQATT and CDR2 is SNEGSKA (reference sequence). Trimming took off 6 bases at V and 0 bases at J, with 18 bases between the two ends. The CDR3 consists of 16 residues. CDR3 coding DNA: TGCAGTGCGCCTGGGCAGGGCGAGTATAGCAATCAGCCCCAGCATTTT. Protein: CSAPGQGEYSNQPQHF.

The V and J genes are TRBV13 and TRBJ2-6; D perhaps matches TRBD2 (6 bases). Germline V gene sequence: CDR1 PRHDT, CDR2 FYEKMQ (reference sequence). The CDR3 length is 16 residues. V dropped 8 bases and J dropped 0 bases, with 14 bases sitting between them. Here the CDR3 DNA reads TGTGCCAGCGGTGGGACGGGGGACTCTGGGGCCAACGTCCTGACTTTC. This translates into CASGGTGDSGANVLTF.

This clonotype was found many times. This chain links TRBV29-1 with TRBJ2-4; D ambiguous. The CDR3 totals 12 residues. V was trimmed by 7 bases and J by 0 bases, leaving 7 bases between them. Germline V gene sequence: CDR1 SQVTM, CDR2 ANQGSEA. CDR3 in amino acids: CSAETAKNIQYF. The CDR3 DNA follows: TGCAGCGCTGAGACAGCCAAAAACATTCAGTACTTC.

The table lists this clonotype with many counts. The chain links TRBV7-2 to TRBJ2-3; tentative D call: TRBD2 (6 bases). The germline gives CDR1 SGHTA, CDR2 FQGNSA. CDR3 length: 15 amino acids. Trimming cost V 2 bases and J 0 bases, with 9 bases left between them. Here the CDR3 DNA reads TGTGCCAGCAGCTTACAGCGGGCTAGCACAGATACGCAGTATTTT. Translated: CASSLQRASTDTQYF.

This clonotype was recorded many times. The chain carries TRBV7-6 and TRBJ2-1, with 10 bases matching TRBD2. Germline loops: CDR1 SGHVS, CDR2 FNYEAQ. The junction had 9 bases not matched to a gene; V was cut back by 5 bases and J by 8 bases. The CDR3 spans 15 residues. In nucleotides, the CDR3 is TGTGCCAGCAGCAGTCGACTAGCGGGTAGCTATGAGCAGTTCTTC. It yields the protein CASSSRLAGSYEQFF.

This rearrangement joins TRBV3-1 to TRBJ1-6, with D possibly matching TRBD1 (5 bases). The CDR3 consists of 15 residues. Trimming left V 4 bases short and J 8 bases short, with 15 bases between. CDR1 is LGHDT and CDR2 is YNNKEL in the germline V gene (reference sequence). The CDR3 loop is CASSLSGLEDSPLHF. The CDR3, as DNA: TGTGCCAGCAGCCTGTCAGGGTTAGAGGATTCACCCCTCCACTTT. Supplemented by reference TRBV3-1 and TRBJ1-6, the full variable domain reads DTAVSQTPKYLVTQMGNDKSIKCEQNLGHDTMYWYKQDSKKFLKIMFSYNNKELIINETVPNRFSPKSPDKAHLNLHINSLELGDSAVYFCASSLSGLEDSPLHFGNGTRLTVT.